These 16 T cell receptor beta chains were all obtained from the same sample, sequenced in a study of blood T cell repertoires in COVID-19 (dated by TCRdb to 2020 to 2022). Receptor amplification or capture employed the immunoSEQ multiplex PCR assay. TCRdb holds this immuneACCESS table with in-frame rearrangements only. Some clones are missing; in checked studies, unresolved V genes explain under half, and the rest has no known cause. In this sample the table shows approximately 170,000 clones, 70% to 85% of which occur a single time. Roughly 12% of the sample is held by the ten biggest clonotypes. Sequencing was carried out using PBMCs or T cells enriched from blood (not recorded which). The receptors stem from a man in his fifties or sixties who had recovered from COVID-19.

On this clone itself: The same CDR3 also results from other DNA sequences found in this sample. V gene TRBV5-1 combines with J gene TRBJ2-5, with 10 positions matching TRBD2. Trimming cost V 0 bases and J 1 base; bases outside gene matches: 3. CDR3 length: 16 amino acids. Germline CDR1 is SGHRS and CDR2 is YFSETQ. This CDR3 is CASSLGASGGQETQYF. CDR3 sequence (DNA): TGCGCCAGCAGCTTGGGGGCTAGCGGGGGCCAAGAGACCCAGTACTTC.

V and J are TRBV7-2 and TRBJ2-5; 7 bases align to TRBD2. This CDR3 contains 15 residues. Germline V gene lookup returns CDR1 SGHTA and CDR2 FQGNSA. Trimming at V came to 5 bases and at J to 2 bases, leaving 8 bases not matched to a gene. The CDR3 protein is CASSPPLGGQETQYF. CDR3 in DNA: TGTGCCAGCAGCCCTCCCTTGGGAGGGCAAGAGACCCAGTACTTC.

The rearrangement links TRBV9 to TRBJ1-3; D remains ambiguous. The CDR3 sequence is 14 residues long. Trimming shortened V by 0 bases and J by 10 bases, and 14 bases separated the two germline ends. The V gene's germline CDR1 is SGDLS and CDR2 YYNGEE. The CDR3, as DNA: TGTGCCAGCAGCGTAGGTCCAGACCCGGGGACCATATATTTT. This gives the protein CASSVGPDPGTIYF.

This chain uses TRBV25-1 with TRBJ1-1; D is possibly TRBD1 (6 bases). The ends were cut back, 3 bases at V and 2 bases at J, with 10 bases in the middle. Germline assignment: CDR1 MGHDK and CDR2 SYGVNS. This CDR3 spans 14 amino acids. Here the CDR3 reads CASSEADRNTEAFF. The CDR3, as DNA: TGTGCCAGCAGTGAGGCGGACAGAAACACTGAAGCTTTCTTT. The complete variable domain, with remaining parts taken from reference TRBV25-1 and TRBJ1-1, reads EADIYQTPRYLVIGTGKKITLECSQTMGHDKMYWYQQDPGMELHLIHYSYGVNSTEKGDLSSESTVSRIRTEHFPLTLESARPSHTSQYLCASSEADRNTEAFFGQGTRLTVV.

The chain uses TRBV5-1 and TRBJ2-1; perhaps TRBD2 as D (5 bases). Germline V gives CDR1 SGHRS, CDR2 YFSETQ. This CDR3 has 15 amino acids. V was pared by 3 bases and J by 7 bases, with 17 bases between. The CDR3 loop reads CASSSTLGLSNEQFF. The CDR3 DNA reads TGCGCCAGCAGCTCCACACTAGGCCTAAGTAATGAGCAGTTCTTC.

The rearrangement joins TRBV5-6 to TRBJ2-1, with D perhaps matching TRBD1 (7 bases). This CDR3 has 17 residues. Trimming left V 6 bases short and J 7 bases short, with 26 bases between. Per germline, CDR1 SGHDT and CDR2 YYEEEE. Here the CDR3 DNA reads TGTGCCAGCAACGAACTCGGCGGGGACAGAGAAAGGAATGAGCAGTTCTTC. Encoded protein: CASNELGGDRERNEQFF.

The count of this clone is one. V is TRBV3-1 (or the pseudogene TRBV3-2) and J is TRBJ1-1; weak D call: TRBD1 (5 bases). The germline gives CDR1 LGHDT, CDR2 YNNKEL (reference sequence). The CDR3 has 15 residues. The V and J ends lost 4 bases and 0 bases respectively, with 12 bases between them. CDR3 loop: CASSPRWTLNTEAFF. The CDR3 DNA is TGTGCCAGCAGCCCCAGATGGACACTGAACACTGAAGCTTTCTTT.

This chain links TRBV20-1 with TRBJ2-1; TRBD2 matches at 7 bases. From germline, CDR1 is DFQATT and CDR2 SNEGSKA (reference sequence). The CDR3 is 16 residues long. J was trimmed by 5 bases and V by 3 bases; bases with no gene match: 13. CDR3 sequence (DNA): TGCAGTGCTAGTACTTCGGGGGGACTTATTCACAATGAGCAGTTCTTC. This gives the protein CSASTSGGLIHNEQFF.

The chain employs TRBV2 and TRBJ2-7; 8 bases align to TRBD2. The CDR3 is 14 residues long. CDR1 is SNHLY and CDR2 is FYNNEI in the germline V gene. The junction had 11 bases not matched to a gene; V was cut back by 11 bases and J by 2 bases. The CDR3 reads CASIFGGGTYEQYF. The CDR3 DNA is TGTGCCTCAATTTTCGGGGGGGGGACCTACGAGCAGTACTTC.

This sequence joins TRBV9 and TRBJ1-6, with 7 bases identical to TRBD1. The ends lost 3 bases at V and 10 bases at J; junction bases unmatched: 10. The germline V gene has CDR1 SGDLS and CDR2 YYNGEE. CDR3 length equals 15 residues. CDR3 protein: CASSDARQGLSPLHF. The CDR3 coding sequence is TGTGCCAGCAGCGATGCCCGACAGGGTCTCTCACCCCTCCACTTT.

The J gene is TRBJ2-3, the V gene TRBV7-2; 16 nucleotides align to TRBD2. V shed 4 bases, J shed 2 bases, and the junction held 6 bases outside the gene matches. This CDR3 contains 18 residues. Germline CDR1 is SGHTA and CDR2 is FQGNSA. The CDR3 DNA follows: TGTGCCAGCAGCTCGGGACTAGCGGGGGGGTTGCACACAGATACGCAGTATTTT. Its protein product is CASSSGLAGGLHTDTQYF. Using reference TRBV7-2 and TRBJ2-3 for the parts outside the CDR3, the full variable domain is GAGVSQSPSNKVTEKGKDVELRCDPISGHTALYWYRQSLGQGLEFLIYFQGNSAPDKSGLPSDRFSAERTGGSVSTLTIQRTQQEDSAVYLCASSSGLAGGLHTDTQYFGPGTRLTVL.

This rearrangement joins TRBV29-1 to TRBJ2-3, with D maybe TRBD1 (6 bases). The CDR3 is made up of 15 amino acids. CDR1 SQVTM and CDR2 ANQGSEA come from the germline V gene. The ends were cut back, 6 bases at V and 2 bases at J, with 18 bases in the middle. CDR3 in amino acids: CSVIPGEGATDTQYF. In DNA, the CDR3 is TGCAGCGTGATTCCAGGGGAAGGGGCCACAGATACGCAGTATTTT.

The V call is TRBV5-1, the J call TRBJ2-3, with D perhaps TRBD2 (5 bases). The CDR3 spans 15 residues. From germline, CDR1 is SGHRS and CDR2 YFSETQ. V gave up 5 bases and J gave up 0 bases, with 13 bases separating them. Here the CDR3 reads CASSFAGGSTDTQYF. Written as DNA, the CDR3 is TGCGCCAGCAGTTTCGCGGGCGGTAGCACAGATACGCAGTATTTT. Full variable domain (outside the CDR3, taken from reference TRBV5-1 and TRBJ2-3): KAGVTQTPRYLIKTRGQQVTLSCSPISGHRSVSWYQQTPGQGLQFLFEYFSETQRNKGNFPGRFSGRQFSNSRSEMNVSTLELGDSALYLCASSFAGGSTDTQYFGPGTRLTVL.

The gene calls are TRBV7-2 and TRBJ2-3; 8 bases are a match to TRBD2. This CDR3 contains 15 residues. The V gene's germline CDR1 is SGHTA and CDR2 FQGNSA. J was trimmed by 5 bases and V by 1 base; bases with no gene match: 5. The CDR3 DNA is TGTGCCAGCAGCTTAGGGGGCGGGGGGTTAGATACGCAGTATTTT. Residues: CASSLGGGGLDTQYF. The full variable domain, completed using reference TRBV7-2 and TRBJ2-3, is GAGVSQSPSNKVTEKGKDVELRCDPISGHTALYWYRQSLGQGLEFLIYFQGNSAPDKSGLPSDRFSAERTGGSVSTLTIQRTQQEDSAVYLCASSLGGGGLDTQYFGPGTRLTVL.

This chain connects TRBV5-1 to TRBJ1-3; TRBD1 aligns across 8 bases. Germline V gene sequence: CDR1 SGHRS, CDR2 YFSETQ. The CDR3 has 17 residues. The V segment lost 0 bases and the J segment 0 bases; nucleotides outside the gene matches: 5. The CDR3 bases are TGCGCCAGCAGCTTGGAAGGGACAGGCGGCTCTGGAAACACCATATATTTT. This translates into CASSLEGTGGSGNTIYF.

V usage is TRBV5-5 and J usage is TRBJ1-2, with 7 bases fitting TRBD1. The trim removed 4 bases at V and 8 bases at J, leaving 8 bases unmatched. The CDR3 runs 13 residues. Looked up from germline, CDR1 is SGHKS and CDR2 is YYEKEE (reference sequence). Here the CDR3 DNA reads TGTGCCAGCAGCATCGGGACAGTGGGGGGCTACACCTTC. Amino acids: CASSIGTVGGYTF.